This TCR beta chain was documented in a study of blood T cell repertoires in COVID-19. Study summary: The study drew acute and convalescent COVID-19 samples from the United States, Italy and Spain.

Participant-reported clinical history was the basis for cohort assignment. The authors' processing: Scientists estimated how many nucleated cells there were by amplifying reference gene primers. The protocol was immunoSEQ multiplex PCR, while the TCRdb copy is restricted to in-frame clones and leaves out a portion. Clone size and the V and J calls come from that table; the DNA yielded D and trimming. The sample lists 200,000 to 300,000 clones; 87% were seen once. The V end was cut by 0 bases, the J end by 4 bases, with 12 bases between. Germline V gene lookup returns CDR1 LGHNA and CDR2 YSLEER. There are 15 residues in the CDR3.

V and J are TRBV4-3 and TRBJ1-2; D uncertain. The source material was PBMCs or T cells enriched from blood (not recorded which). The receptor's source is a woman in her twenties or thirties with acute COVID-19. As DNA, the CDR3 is TGCGCCAGCAGCCAAGATAGAAACGGTCGCTATGGCTACACCTTC. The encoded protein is CASSQDRNGRYGYTF.